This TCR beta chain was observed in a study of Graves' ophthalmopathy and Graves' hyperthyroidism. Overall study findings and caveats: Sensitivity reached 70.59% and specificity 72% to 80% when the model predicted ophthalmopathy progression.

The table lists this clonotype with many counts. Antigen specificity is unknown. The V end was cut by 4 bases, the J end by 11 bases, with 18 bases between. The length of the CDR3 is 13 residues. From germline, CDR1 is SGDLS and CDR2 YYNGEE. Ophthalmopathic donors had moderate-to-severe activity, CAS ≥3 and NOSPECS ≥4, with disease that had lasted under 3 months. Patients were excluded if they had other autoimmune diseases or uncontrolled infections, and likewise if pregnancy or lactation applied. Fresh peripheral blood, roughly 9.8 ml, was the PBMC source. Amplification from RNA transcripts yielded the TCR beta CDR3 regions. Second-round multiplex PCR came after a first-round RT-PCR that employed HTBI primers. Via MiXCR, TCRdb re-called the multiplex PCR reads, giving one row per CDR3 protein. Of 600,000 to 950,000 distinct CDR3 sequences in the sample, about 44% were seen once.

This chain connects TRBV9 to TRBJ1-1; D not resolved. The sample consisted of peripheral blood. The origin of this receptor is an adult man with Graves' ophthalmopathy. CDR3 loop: CASSPLGSGLAFF. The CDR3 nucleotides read TGTGCCAGCAGCCCTCTTGGGTCTGGGTTGGCTTTCTTT.